This T cell receptor beta chain was identified in a study of T-cell memory formation after mild COVID-19. In germline, CDR1 is SGHTA, CDR2 FQGTGA. The CDR3 totals 13 residues. V was pared by 4 bases and J by 2 bases, with 8 bases between. Constant-segment primers were used for 5'RACE, and the resulting TCR alpha and TCR beta cDNA libraries carried sample barcodes and UMIs. From the 5' RACE reads, TCRdb called clonotypes with MiXCR, one entry per CDR3 protein. The sample has 300,000 to 400,000 distinct CDR3 sequences, 10% to 15% seen once. This clonotype was recorded many times. Source material: PBMCs or a T cell subset sorted from them (not recorded which). The receptor was isolated from a young man who had mild COVID-19 (a few samples of this study predate the infection). Cell type and time point are not known. The chain recombines TRBV7-3 with TRBJ1-1; weak D call: TRBD1 (6 bases). The CDR3 region is CASSSGQNTEAFF. The CDR3 DNA is TGTGCCAGCAGCTCGGGACAAAACACTGAAGCTTTCTTT.